This passage covers 7 T cell receptor beta chains from one sample sequenced in a study of blood T cell repertoires in COVID-19. The table came from immunoSEQ multiplex PCR; TCRdb's copy has only in-frame clones and leaves some out. This sample has approximately 250,000 clones, with 75% to 90% found just once. Sample: peripheral blood. These receptors were obtained from a young man with active or convalescent COVID-19.

The chain recombines TRBV7-9 with TRBJ2-2; TRBD1 matches at 7 bases. Germline values: CDR1 SEHNR, CDR2 FQNEAQ (reference sequence). J lost 4 bases, V lost 3 bases, and 17 bases had no gene match. This CDR3 has 19 residues. CDR3 DNA: TGTGCCAGCAGCTTCCGGCGACAGGGCCAGTTTATGAGCACCGGGGAGCTGTTTTTT. Its translation is CASSFRRQGQFMSTGELFF.

This clone came up a few times. The chain has TRBV21-1 and TRBJ2-5; the table's D call, TRBD1, was not checked against the DNA. TRBV21-1 is flagged as a pseudogene. This CDR3 contains 14 residues. The CDR3 nucleotides read TGTGCCAGCAGCCGAACAGGGGCGATTGAGACCCAGTACTTC. It codes for CASSRTGAIETQYF.

The CDR3 here is CASSQDPMWDLAGNIQYF. In nucleotides, the CDR3 is TGTGCCAGCAGCCAAGATCCCATGTGGGATTTAGCGGGGAACATTCAGTACTTC. This rearrangement joins TRBV3-1 (or the pseudogene TRBV3-2) to TRBJ2-4, with 8 positions matching TRBD2. Per germline, CDR1 LGHDT and CDR2 YNNKEL (reference sequence). V lost 0 bases to trimming and J lost 7 bases; unmatched junction nucleotides: 14. CDR3 length: 18 residues.

This clone was found once. The V gene is TRBV4-3, the J gene TRBJ2-7; 9 bases line up with TRBD1. In germline, CDR1 is LGHNA, CDR2 YSLEER. V lost 1 base to trimming and J lost 3 bases; unmatched junction nucleotides: 4. The CDR3 totals 15 residues. The CDR3 spells CASSQARQGVYEQYF. In nucleotides, the CDR3 is TGCGCCAGCAGCCAAGCCCGACAGGGGGTCTACGAGCAGTACTTC.

The gene calls are TRBV27 and TRBJ2-7, with 14 bases lining up with TRBD2. Germline assignment: CDR1 MNHEY and CDR2 SMNVEV (reference sequence). V shed 6 bases and J 3 bases; nucleotides not matched to a gene: 10. The CDR3 is 17 amino acids. The CDR3 coding sequence is TGTGCCAGCAGCCCTCAGGGGACTAGCGGGGGAGACTACGAGCAGTACTTC. Amino acids: CASSPQGTSGGDYEQYF.

This rearrangement joins TRBV5-1 to TRBJ1-5; D remains ambiguous. V lost 2 bases, J lost 4 bases, and 7 bases lay in between. This CDR3 is 13 amino acids long. Germline V gene data show CDR1 as SGHRS and CDR2 as YFSETQ. CDR3 DNA sequence: TGCGCCAGCAGCTTAGACTCTAATCAGCCCCAGCATTTT. It encodes CASSLDSNQPQHF.

This chain joins TRBV12-5 and TRBJ2-7, with TRBD2 matching 10 bases. CDR1 is LGHNT and CDR2 is FRNRAP in the germline V gene. Unmatched junction bases numbered 6, after V lost 0 bases and J lost 4 bases. The CDR3 is 16 residues long. The CDR3 is CASGLVERGGIYEQYF. The CDR3 bases are TGTGCTAGTGGTTTGGTAGAGCGGGGGGGCATTTACGAGCAGTACTTC.